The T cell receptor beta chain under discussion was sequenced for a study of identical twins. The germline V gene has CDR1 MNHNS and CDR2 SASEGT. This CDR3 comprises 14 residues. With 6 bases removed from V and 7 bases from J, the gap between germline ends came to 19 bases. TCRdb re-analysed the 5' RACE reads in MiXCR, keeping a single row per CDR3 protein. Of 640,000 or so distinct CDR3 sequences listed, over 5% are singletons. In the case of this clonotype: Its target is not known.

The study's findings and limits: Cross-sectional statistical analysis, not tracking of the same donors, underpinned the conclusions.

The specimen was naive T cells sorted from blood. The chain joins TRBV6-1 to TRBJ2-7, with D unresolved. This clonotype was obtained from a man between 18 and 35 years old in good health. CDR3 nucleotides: TGTGCCAGCAGCGAACGCTTCGGTTGGGGAGAGCAGTACTTC. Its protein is CASSERFGWGEQYF.